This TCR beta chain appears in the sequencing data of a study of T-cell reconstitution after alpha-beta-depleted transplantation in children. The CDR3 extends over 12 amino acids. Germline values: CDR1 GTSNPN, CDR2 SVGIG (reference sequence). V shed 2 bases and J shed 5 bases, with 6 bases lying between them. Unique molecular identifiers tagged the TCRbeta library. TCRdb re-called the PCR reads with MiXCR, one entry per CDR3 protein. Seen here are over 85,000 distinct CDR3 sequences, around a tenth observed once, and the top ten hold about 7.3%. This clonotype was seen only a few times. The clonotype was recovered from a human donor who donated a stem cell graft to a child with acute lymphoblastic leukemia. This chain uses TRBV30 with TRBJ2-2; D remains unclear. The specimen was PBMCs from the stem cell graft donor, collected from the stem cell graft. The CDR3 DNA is TGTGCCTGGAGTCTGTATACCGGGGAGCTGTTTTTT. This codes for CAWSLYTGELFF.